What follows describes a single TCR beta chain. Its specificity is unknown. The sample is drawn from a study of human CD8 memory T cell subsets. Overall study findings and caveats: While effector memory cells differed, stem-like memory and precursor exhausted T cells had similarly high diversity.

Preparation of the TCR beta libraries relied on UMI-labeled 5' RACE. From its re-call of the 5' RACE reads, TCRdb lists each CDR3 protein once, without DNA. This sample's table has about 8,800 distinct CDR3 sequences. Early memory CD8+ T cells that were CCR7+ PD-1+ TIGIT+ and had exhausted-like traits were the TPEX cells. The PBMC were taken from buffy coats (from healthy donors). This CDR3 has 19 amino acids. Germline V gene lookup returns CDR1 SNHLY and CDR2 FYNNEI. This receptor was identified in a human donor in good health. The chain has TRBV2 and TRBJ2-3; TCRdb's D call, TRBD2, is unchecked because there is no DNA. The specimen sequenced was CD8+ T cells from PBMCs. The CDR3 sequence: CASSEVASGGARGTDTQYF.